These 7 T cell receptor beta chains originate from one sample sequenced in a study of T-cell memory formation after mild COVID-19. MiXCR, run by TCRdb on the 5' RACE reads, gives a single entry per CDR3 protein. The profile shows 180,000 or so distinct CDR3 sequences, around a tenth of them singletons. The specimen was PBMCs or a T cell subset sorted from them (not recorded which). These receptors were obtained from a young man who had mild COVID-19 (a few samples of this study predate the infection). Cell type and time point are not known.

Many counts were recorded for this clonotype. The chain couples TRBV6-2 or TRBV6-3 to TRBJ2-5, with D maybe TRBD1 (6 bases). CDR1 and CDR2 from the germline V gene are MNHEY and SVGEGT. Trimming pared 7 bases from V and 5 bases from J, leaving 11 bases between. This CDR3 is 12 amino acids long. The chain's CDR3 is CASKGVWETQYF. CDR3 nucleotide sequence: TGTGCCAGCAAGGGGGTCTGGGAGACCCAGTACTTC.

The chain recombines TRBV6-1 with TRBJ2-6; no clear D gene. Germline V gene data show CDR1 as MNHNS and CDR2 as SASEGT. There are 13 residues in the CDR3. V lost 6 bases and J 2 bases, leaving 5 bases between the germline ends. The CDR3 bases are TGTGCCAGCAGGAAACCTGGGGCCAACGTCCTGACTTTC. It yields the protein CASRKPGANVLTF.

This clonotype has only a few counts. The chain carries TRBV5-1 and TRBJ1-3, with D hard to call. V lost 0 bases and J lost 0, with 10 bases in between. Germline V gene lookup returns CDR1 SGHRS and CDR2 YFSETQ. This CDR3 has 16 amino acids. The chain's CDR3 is CASSLEYSSSGNTIYF. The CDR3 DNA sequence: TGCGCCAGCAGCTTGGAGTACAGTAGCTCTGGAAACACCATATATTTT.

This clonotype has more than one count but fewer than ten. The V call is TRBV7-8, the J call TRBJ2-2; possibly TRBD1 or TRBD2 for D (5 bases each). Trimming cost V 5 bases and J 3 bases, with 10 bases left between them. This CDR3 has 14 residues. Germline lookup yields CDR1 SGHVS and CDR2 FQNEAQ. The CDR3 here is CASSPRGDTGELFF. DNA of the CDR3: TGTGCCAGCAGCCCACGGGGCGACACCGGGGAGCTGTTTTTT.

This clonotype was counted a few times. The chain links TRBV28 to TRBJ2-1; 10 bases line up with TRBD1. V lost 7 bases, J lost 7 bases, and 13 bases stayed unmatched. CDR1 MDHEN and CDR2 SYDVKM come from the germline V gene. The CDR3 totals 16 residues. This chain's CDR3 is CASINPPDRGKNEQFF. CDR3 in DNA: TGTGCCAGCATAAACCCCCCGGACAGGGGGAAGAATGAGCAGTTCTTC.

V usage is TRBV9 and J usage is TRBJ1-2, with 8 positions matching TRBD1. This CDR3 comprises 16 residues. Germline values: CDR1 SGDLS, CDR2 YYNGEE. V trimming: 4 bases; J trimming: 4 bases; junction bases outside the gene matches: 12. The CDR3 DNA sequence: TGTGCCAGCAGCTCAGGGACAGGTTCTTTCACCTATGGCTACACCTTC. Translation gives CASSSGTGSFTYGYTF.

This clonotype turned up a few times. The CDR3 nucleotides are TGTGCCAGCAGTTACAGGGGGCGCGCGGGGGAGCAGTACGTC. Translation: CASSYRGRAGEQYV. The chain combines TRBV6-6 with TRBJ2-7; D possibly corresponds to TRBD1 (7 bases). The CDR3 has 14 amino acids. Trimming pared 2 bases from V and 7 bases from J, leaving 15 bases between. Germline lookup yields CDR1 MNHNY and CDR2 SVGAGI (reference sequence).